This TCR beta chain was recovered during a study of blood T cell repertoires in COVID-19. Study-level information: The cDNA or gDNA used as material had been derived from T cells, B-cell-depleted T cells, or PBMCs.

V shed 0 bases, J shed 4 bases, and the junction held 2 bases outside the gene matches. Germline values: CDR1 MNHEY, CDR2 SMNVEV (reference sequence). The CDR3 runs 16 residues. TCRdb keeps only in-frame clones here, not all; method: immunoSEQ multiplex PCR. Of 160,000 or so clones listed, less than 85% were seen once; the top ten hold 8% to 8.5%. The chain couples TRBV27 to TRBJ2-1, with TRBD2 matching over 11 bases. The receptor was derived from a woman aged 55-70 years with COVID-19, enrolled during active disease. The specimen sequenced was peripheral blood. The CDR3 loop reads CASSLSGTSGYNEQFF. CDR3 nucleotides: TGTGCCAGCAGTTTATCCGGGACTAGCGGTTACAATGAGCAGTTCTTC.